This T cell receptor beta chain derives from a study of T cells in Graves' hyperthyroidism and ophthalmopathy. RNA transcripts provided the source from which TCR beta CDR3 regions were amplified. When the TCR CDR3 underwent first-round RT-PCR, the HTBI primer set was used. Via MiXCR, TCRdb re-called the multiplex PCR reads, giving one row per CDR3 protein. The data show about 510,000 distinct CDR3 sequences, 11% to 15% seen once. At least ten counts were recorded for this clonotype. The receptor comes from a woman aged 40-49 years with Graves' hyperthyroidism. Sequenced: blood.

The CDR3 bases are TGTGCCAGCAGTTTATATGGACTAGCGGAGAACACCGGGGAGCTGTTTTTT. Translating it yields CASSLYGLAENTGELFF. The V gene is TRBV27, the J gene TRBJ2-2; TRBD2 matches 10 bases. Germline-derived CDR1 and CDR2 are MNHEY and SMNVEV (reference sequence). The CDR3 has 17 amino acids. After removal of 1 base from V and 1 base from J, the junction contained 3 bases not matched to a gene.